The 14 T cell receptor beta chains below were found in one sample sequenced in a study of beta chain features in type 1 diabetes. Study-wide findings and caveats: Among patients with Type 1 diabetes, TCRB CDR3s were moderately but significantly shorter in every one of the four CD4+ subsets.

Expressed TCRB transcripts were sequenced after all isolated RNA was converted to cDNA. The repertoire was sequenced with immunoSEQ multiplex PCR; TCRdb's copy has only in-frame clones and lacks some. The sample lists around 150,000 clones, roughly 9% occurring once. These receptors are not linked to any known antigen. Sequencing was performed on central memory CD4+ T cells from blood. The source of these receptors is a woman aged 25 to 39 with type 1 diabetes.

The chain recombines TRBV7-2 with TRBJ2-7; 9 bases agree with TRBD2. The CDR3 spans 14 residues. The trim removed 4 bases at V and 0 bases at J, leaving 1 base unmatched. Germline-derived CDR1 and CDR2 are SGHTA and FQGNSA. The CDR3 DNA reads TGTGCCAGCAGCTCGACTAGCGGCTCCTACGAGCAGTACTTC. Amino acid sequence: CASSSTSGSYEQYF.

This clone was recorded at least ten times. CDR3 nucleotides: TGTGCCAGCAGTGTAGCGGGAGTGGCCCAACGGACCCAGTACTTC. It codes for CASSVAGVAQRTQYF. The chain is built from TRBV2 and TRBJ2-5, with 9 bases fitting TRBD2. The germline V gene encodes CDR1 SNHLY and CDR2 FYNNEI. This CDR3 is built from 15 residues. J was trimmed by 7 bases and V by 4 bases; bases with no gene match: 10.

V gene TRBV5-1 combines with J gene TRBJ2-2; D is undetermined. CDR3 size: 12 residues. Germline V lookup: CDR1 SGHRS, CDR2 YFSETQ. V lost 4 bases and J lost 5, with 6 bases in between. The CDR3 is CASSPGTGELFF. The CDR3, as DNA: TGCGCCAGCAGCCCCGGGACCGGGGAGCTGTTTTTT.

This chain connects TRBV29-1 to TRBJ2-7; the D gene is possibly TRBD2 (6 bases). CDR3 length: 13 residues. Germline loops: CDR1 SQVTM, CDR2 ANQGSEA. Trimming took off 4 bases at V and 5 bases at J, with 15 bases between the two ends. The CDR3 DNA reads as TGCAGCGTTGGTAAAGGGAAGCGGGACGAGCAGTACTTC. It specifies CSVGKGKRDEQYF.

The chain's CDR3 is CASSFGDRGNPYEQYF. CDR3 DNA: TGTGCCAGCAGCTTTGGGGACAGGGGAAATCCCTACGAGCAGTACTTC. V usage is TRBV7-9 and J usage is TRBJ2-7; TRBD1 agrees at 10 bases. This CDR3 is built from 16 residues. Germline V CDR1 and CDR2: SEHNR, FQNEAQ (reference sequence). V trimming: 3 bases; J trimming: 2 bases; junction bases outside the gene matches: 7.

The chain uses TRBV7-2 and TRBJ2-5; the D gene is possibly TRBD2 (5 bases). The CDR3 has 15 amino acids. V shed 5 bases and J shed 2 bases, with 15 bases lying between them. CDR1 and CDR2 from the germline V gene are SGHTA and FQGNSA. In DNA, the CDR3 is TGTGCCAGCAGCCCCCCGACGGGATTACAAGAGACCCAGTACTTC. It encodes CASSPPTGLQETQYF.

The chain employs TRBV4-1 and TRBJ1-2; D is unresolved. The CDR3 is 13 residues long. Germline-derived CDR1 and CDR2 are MGHRA and YSYEKL. V was pared by 1 base and J by 2 bases, with 5 bases between. The DNA of the CDR3 is TGCGCCAGCAGCCAAGTTCCGAACTATGGCTACACCTTC. It encodes CASSQVPNYGYTF.

This clone has only a few counts. J is TRBJ2-7 and V is TRBV29-1; D unclear. Trimming pared 4 bases from V and 3 bases from J, leaving 10 bases between. The CDR3 loop spans 12 amino acids. The germline gives CDR1 SQVTM, CDR2 ANQGSEA. The CDR3 DNA is TGCAGCGTTGGAAAACAGAACTACGAGCAGTACTTC. This sequence encodes CSVGKQNYEQYF.

This clone was seen only a few times. This rearrangement joins TRBV7-9 to TRBJ1-1, with 7 bases identical to TRBD1. V dropped 4 bases and J dropped 3; count of bases not matched to a gene: 5. The germline CDR1 and CDR2 sequences are SEHNR and FQNEAQ (reference sequence). CDR3 length: 14 amino acids. This CDR3 reads CASSSVTGDTEAFF. Written as DNA, the CDR3 is TGTGCCAGCAGCTCCGTAACAGGGGACACTGAAGCTTTCTTT.

This clone turned up a few times. The rearrangement links TRBV5-1 to TRBJ1-1; tentatively, D is TRBD1 (5 bases). From germline, CDR1 is SGHRS and CDR2 YFSETQ. The CDR3 runs 14 residues. The V and J ends lost 2 bases and 6 bases respectively, with 14 bases between them. DNA for the CDR3: TGCGCCAGCAGCTTTACAGGCGATGGGGCTGAAGCTTTCTTT. Translating it yields CASSFTGDGAEAFF.

The J gene is TRBJ2-1, the V gene TRBV30; the D gene is possibly TRBD2 (6 bases). Trimming left V 0 bases short and J 4 bases short, with 10 bases between. Germline lookup yields CDR1 GTSNPN and CDR2 SVGIG (reference sequence). The CDR3 is 14 amino acids. CDR3 in amino acids: CAWSVLGGYNEQFF. The CDR3 DNA reads as TGTGCCTGGAGTGTACTGGGAGGTTACAATGAGCAGTTCTTC.

This clone was observed a handful of times. The chain links TRBV4-2 to TRBJ2-5; TRBD2 matches at 10 bases. This CDR3 comprises 14 residues. Trimming at V came to 4 bases and at J to 4 bases, leaving 3 bases not matched to a gene. Germline-derived CDR1 and CDR2 are LGHNA and YNFKEQ. Here the CDR3 reads CASSLAGGSETQYF. As DNA, the CDR3 is TGTGCCAGCAGCCTAGCGGGAGGTTCAGAGACCCAGTACTTC.

The chain uses TRBV7-2 and TRBJ1-1; tentative D call: TRBD1 (6 bases). V was cut by 5 bases and J by 5 bases, with 15 bases left in between. The germline gives CDR1 SGHTA, CDR2 FQGNSA. There are 14 residues in the CDR3. The CDR3 DNA reads TGTGCCAGCAGCCAGGGGAGCCCGGGGACTGAAGCTTTCTTT. This translates into CASSQGSPGTEAFF.

This clone has more than one count but fewer than ten. The rearrangement links TRBV15 to TRBJ2-7; D uncertain. The V gene's germline CDR1 is LNHNV and CDR2 YYDKDF (reference sequence). Trimming removed 4 bases at V and 2 bases at J, with 18 bases between. This CDR3 is 16 amino acids long. The chain's CDR3 is CATSTSRPLGPYEQYF. CDR3 sequence (DNA): TGTGCCACCAGCACCTCTAGGCCCCTAGGCCCCTACGAGCAGTACTTC.